This T cell receptor beta chain was recovered during a study of response to subunit inactivated influenza vaccine. With regard to this clonotype: Its antigen remains unknown.

The study's findings and limits: Each seasonal influenza vaccination recruits few new T cells, the authors suggested.

This CDR3 has 16 residues. The ends lost 2 bases at V and 7 bases at J; junction bases unmatched: 8. Germline V lookup: CDR1 SEHNR, CDR2 FQNEAQ (reference sequence). One entry per CDR3 protein, called by TCRdb with MiXCR from the RT-PCR reads. This table holds about 780,000 distinct CDR3 sequences, approximately 17% found once. The receptor was isolated from a man aged 45-65 years who received an inactivated influenza vaccine. The sequences come from PBMCs from blood, collected about 5 days after vaccination. The chain uses TRBV7-9 and TRBJ2-1, with 10 nucleotides matching TRBD1. CDR3 in amino acids: CASSLTGTGAWNEQFF. DNA for the CDR3: TGTGCCAGCAGCTTAACCGGGACAGGGGCCTGGAATGAGCAGTTCTTC.